The 20 T cell receptor beta chains given below trace back to one sample, sequenced in a study of early T cells in non-severe SARS-CoV-2 infection. From the 5' RACE reads, TCRdb called clonotypes with MiXCR, one entry per CDR3 protein. The table has 30,000 to 40,000 distinct CDR3 sequences, more than 5% seen once. Sequenced material: whole blood. The receptors derive from an adult who was a healthcare worker with PCR-confirmed SARS-CoV-2 infection or an uninfected control (not recorded which).

Many counts were recorded for this clonotype. The CDR3 here is CSARDKGFYGYTF. CDR3 in DNA: TGCAGTGCTAGAGATAAAGGATTCTACGGCTACACCTTC. The gene calls are TRBV20-1 and TRBJ1-2; the D is unclear. The CDR3 runs 13 residues. V was cut by 0 bases and J by 8 bases, with 13 bases left in between. Germline assignment: CDR1 DFQATT and CDR2 SNEGSKA (reference sequence).

There are many counts of this clonotype. This rearrangement joins TRBV6-6 to TRBJ2-7; 15 bases fit TRBD2. Trimming at V came to 4 bases and at J to 7 bases, leaving 5 bases not matched to a gene. Germline assignment: CDR1 MNHNY and CDR2 SVGAGI (reference sequence). The CDR3 covers 15 residues. The CDR3 loop reads CASSLGLAGGGEQYF. CDR3 in DNA: TGTGCCAGCAGTTTGGGACTAGCGGGAGGAGGTGAGCAGTACTTC.

In its sample, this clonotype was seen many times. This sequence joins TRBV7-9 and TRBJ2-1; 11 bases are shared with TRBD2. Germline V CDR1 and CDR2: SEHNR, FQNEAQ (reference sequence). This CDR3 region has 16 residues. V trimming: 1 base; J trimming: 7 bases; junction bases outside the gene matches: 6. CDR3 coding DNA: TGTGCCAGCAGCTTAGGGCCACTAGCGGGAGAGAATGAGCAGTTCTTC. Translation: CASSLGPLAGENEQFF.

This clonotype was detected many times. The chain employs TRBV7-2 and TRBJ2-7; D ambiguous. Germline CDR1 reads SGHTA; CDR2 reads FQGNSA. The germline V and J ends were trimmed by 0 bases and 5 bases, with 14 bases remaining between them. This CDR3 contains 15 residues. This CDR3 is CASSLAGYSTHEQYF. CDR3 sequence (DNA): TGTGCCAGCAGCTTAGCCGGTTACAGTACTCACGAGCAGTACTTC.

This clonotype was recorded many times. This chain links TRBV21-1 with TRBJ1-1. TRBV21-1 is an annotated pseudogene. This CDR3 region has 17 residues. The CDR3: CASSWALEDPSHTEAFF. The CDR3 nucleotides read TGTGCCAGCAGTTGGGCCCTGGAGGATCCGTCTCACACTGAAGCTTTCTTT.

This clonotype has at least ten counts. The chain employs TRBV7-9 and TRBJ2-3; a possible D gene is TRBD1 (6 bases). The CDR3 is made up of 16 amino acids. CDR1 and CDR2 from the germline V gene are SEHNR and FQNEAQ (reference sequence). The V gene lost 7 bases and the J gene lost 2 bases, with 19 bases spanning the gap. CDR3 in amino acids: CASNLLRGGNTDTQYF. The DNA for the CDR3 is TGTGCCAGCAACCTCCTCCGAGGGGGAAACACAGATACGCAGTATTTT. The whole variable domain, filled in from reference TRBV7-9 and TRBJ2-3, reads DTGVSQNPRHKITKRGQNVTFRCDPISEHNRLYWYRQTLGQGPEFLTYFQNEAQLEKSRLLSDRFSAERPKGSFSTLEIQRTEQGDSAMYLCASNLLRGGNTDTQYFGPGTRLTVL.

This clonotype has a count of ten or more. This chain uses TRBV27 with TRBJ1-2; tentative D call: TRBD1 (6 bases). CDR3 size: 13 residues. Trimming left V 6 bases short and J 8 bases short, with 16 bases between. Germline V CDR1 and CDR2: MNHEY, SMNVEV (reference sequence). The CDR3 DNA follows: TGTGCCAGCAGCTACGACAGGCTGTTAGGCTACACCTTC. Its translation is CASSYDRLLGYTF.

This clonotype showed up many times. V and J are TRBV7-2 and TRBJ2-3, with 7 nucleotides matching TRBD2. There are 16 residues in the CDR3. Germline assignment: CDR1 SGHTA and CDR2 FQGNSA. Germline trimming cut 1 base from V and 2 bases from J; bases unmatched to any gene: 6. In DNA, the CDR3 is TGTGCCAGCAGCTTAGGTAGCGGGCTGTTCACAGATACGCAGTATTTT. The encoded protein is CASSLGSGLFTDTQYF. Drawing the rest from reference TRBV7-2 and TRBJ2-3, the complete variable domain is GAGVSQSPSNKVTEKGKDVELRCDPISGHTALYWYRQSLGQGLEFLIYFQGNSAPDKSGLPSDRFSAERTGGSVSTLTIQRTQQEDSAVYLCASSLGSGLFTDTQYFGPGTRLTVL.

The sample holds many counts of this clonotype. The CDR3 DNA reads TGTGCCTGGAGAAGAAGGGCAGGCCGTAATGAAAAACTGTTTTTT. It translates to CAWRRRAGRNEKLFF. V is TRBV30 and J is TRBJ1-4; D is unresolved. Between the trimmed V and J ends, which lost 3 bases and 4 bases, there was a span of 15 bases. This CDR3 has 15 residues. Germline V CDR1 and CDR2: GTSNPN, SVGIG (reference sequence).

This clonotype was picked up many times. The J gene is TRBJ2-7, the V gene TRBV5-1; 9 nucleotides line up with TRBD1. CDR3 length equals 15 residues. Losses at the gene ends were 4 bases for V and 6 bases for J; bases not matched to a gene: 11. CDR1 is SGHRS, CDR2 YFSETQ, per germline. CDR3 region: CASSTLTGGRSEQYF. CDR3 sequence (DNA): TGCGCCAGCAGCACCTTGACAGGGGGAAGATCCGAGCAGTACTTC.

This clonotype showed up many times. The chain recombines TRBV15 with TRBJ1-1, with unresolved D. Trimming cost V 3 bases and J 10 bases, with 18 bases left between them. Germline CDR1 and CDR2: LNHNV and YYDKDF (reference sequence). This CDR3 comprises 14 residues. This CDR3 is CATSSHYPHGLAFF. The CDR3 region has the DNA TGTGCCACCAGCAGTCACTACCCACACGGGTTAGCTTTCTTT.

The table lists this clonotype with many counts. The CDR3 is CASSFRGPSYEQYF. For the CDR3, the DNA is TGTGCCAGCAGCTTCCGGGGGCCCTCCTACGAGCAGTACTTC. The chain has TRBV11-3 and TRBJ2-7; D may be TRBD1 or TRBD2 (6 bases each). The CDR3 is made up of 14 amino acids. With 3 bases removed from V and 0 bases from J, the gap between germline ends came to 9 bases. Per germline, CDR1 SGHNT and CDR2 YENEEA.

This clonotype was observed a few times. V gene TRBV6-6 combines with J gene TRBJ2-7; D is undetermined. The V end lost 6 bases, the J end lost 0 bases, and 24 bases lay between the germline ends. The germline gives CDR1 MNHNY, CDR2 SVGAGI (reference sequence). The CDR3 loop spans 18 amino acids. This CDR3 reads CASSSPQPAAQASYEQYF. In nucleotides, the CDR3 is TGTGCCAGCAGCTCACCACAACCCGCCGCCCAAGCCTCCTACGAGCAGTACTTC.

This clonotype was seen many times. The rearrangement links TRBV6-5 to TRBJ2-5; D call uncertain. The CDR3 extends over 18 amino acids. The V end was cut by 0 bases, the J end by 1 base, with 18 bases between. Germline CDR1 is MNHEY and CDR2 is SVGAGI. The CDR3 DNA sequence: TGTGCCAGCAGTTACTCGACTTTCGGCCTAACGGGCCAAGAGACCCAGTACTTC. Amino acids: CASSYSTFGLTGQETQYF.

Many counts were recorded for this clonotype. This chain connects TRBV3-1 to TRBJ1-2, with a tentative D call TRBD1 (6 bases). Trimming took off 3 bases at V and 7 bases at J, with 12 bases between the two ends. This CDR3 region has 13 residues. Looked up from germline, CDR1 is LGHDT and CDR2 is YNNKEL (reference sequence). In nucleotides, the CDR3 is TGTGCCAGCAGCCACTGGACAGTTTCTGGCTACACCTTC. Its translation is CASSHWTVSGYTF.

This clonotype was recorded at least ten times. This chain uses TRBV18 with TRBJ2-1, with TRBD2 as a possible D gene (6 bases). In germline, CDR1 is KGHSH, CDR2 LQKENI. The CDR3 has 13 residues. V lost 1 base, J lost 6 bases, and 7 bases lay in between. The CDR3 DNA reads as TGTGCCAGCTCACCACAGGGAGGCAATGAGCAGTTCTTC. Translated, it gives CASSPQGGNEQFF.

A few counts support this clonotype. At one end, the junction sequence differs from germline, possibly due to a read error. The V call is TRBV7-8, the J call TRBJ1-1, with no clear D. The CDR3 consists of 13 residues. Germline V gene sequence: CDR1 SGHVS, CDR2 FQNEAQ. CDR3: CANSLEDYTEAFF. The CDR3 DNA sequence: TGTGCCAACAGCTTGGAGGACTACACTGAAGCTTTCTTT.

This clonotype was recorded many times. This chain uses TRBV7-3 with TRBJ2-7; D ambiguous. The CDR3 has 14 residues. Germline V CDR1 and CDR2: SGHTA, FQGTGA. V lost 4 bases and J lost 2, with 12 bases in between. In nucleotides, the CDR3 is TGTGCCAGCAGCTCCTTGGGCGGTCCCTACGAGCAGTACTTC. Residues: CASSSLGGPYEQYF.

This clonotype appeared many times. The chain carries TRBV7-2 and TRBJ1-3; tentatively, D is TRBD1 (5 bases). This CDR3 is 16 amino acids long. V was trimmed by 6 bases and J by 0 bases, leaving 15 bases between them. From germline, CDR1 is SGHTA and CDR2 FQGNSA. In DNA form, the CDR3 reads TGTGCCAGCAGTCTAACCGCAGGGATCTCTGGAAACACCATATATTTT. Its translation: CASSLTAGISGNTIYF.

This clonotype occurred many times. The CDR3: CASSAGLTGVTGELFF. In DNA, the CDR3 is TGTGCCAGCAGCGCGGGTCTTACAGGGGTCACCGGGGAGCTGTTTTTT. The chain carries TRBV7-2 and TRBJ2-2; 7 bases fit TRBD1. The CDR3 is 16 residues long. The J segment lost 4 bases and the V segment lost 5 bases, leaving 10 bases of the junction unmatched. CDR1 and CDR2 (germline): SGHTA, FQGNSA.